These T cell receptor beta chains were read from a single sample in a study of shared clonotypes between healthy human individuals. The table came from immunoSEQ multiplex PCR; TCRdb's copy has only in-frame clones and leaves some out. The table includes around 2.5 million clones, 93% detected once. Specimen: naive CD4+ T cells from PBMCs. All receptors come from a man between 18 and 29 years old in good health. Some clones in this sample may be carry-over from other donors' samples. Both conserved end residues are part of each CDR3. A D gene is named only where the DNA matches it firmly.

>TRBV30|TRBD2|TRBJ2-6
CAWSGLAGSGANVLTF
>TRBV5-6|TRBD2|TRBJ2-5
CASSRRDGRRETQYF
>TRBV6-1|NA|TRBJ1-5
CASTGPNSNQPQHF
>TRBV7-9|TRBD2|TRBJ2-1
CASSLGTSGYNEQFF
>TRBV7-8|TRBD1|TRBJ2-1
CASRNGQGNEQFF
>TRBV5-1|TRBD2|TRBJ2-1
CASSSSRLGLAGGEQFF
>TRBV6-1|NA|TRBJ1-2
CATRGRETNYGYTF
>TRBV30|TRBD1|TRBJ2-5
CAWSRGQGFQETQYF
>TRBV5-4|NA|TRBJ2-1
CASSQVSYNEQFF
>TRBV5-4|NA|TRBJ2-5
CASSLGQTKETQYF
>TRBV7-9|NA|TRBJ1-3
CASSLNAGGFSGNTIYF
>TRBV18|TRBD1|TRBJ1-1
CASSPGQGAQMNTEAFF
>TRBV7-9|NA|TRBJ2-1
CASSSAWAKNEQFF
>TRBV7-9|NA|TRBJ1-1
CASSLAPSGTEAFF
>TRBV6-5|TRBD1|TRBJ2-7
CASSQPGTARQYF
>TRBV5-1|TRBD2|TRBJ2-3
CASSLAGRSSGTLDTQYF
>TRBV28|NA|TRBJ2-2
CASSLFGGELFF
>TRBV7-8|NA|TRBJ1-5
CASSLSSNQPQHF
>TRBV5-6|NA|TRBJ2-3
CASSHDMLRSDTQYF
>TRBV7-2|TRBD1|TRBJ1-5
CASSPQQGARDQPQHF
>TRBV5-1|NA|TRBJ2-5
CASSLAPLADRETQYF
>TRBV7-3|NA|TRBJ2-7
CASSSNPGTGEQYF
>TRBV14|TRBD1|TRBJ1-1
CASRPTGGRLNTEAFF
>TRBV6-1|TRBD1|TRBJ1-2
CASSAPGQGYGYTF
>TRBV5-1|TRBD1|TRBJ1-4
CASRTGSGEKLFF
>TRBV6-1|TRBD1|TRBJ1-2
CASSEGWTGIMRGYTF
>TRBV10-3|TRBD1|TRBJ2-6
CATCPPPGQGLAGANVLTF
>TRBV4-2|TRBD2|TRBJ2-1
CASRLGLAGGPGYNEQFF
>TRBV20-1|NA|TRBJ2-1
CSAADRNEQFF
>TRBV5-6|NA|TRBJ1-2
CASSFPGAERDGYTF
>TRBV6-1|TRBD2|TRBJ2-5
CASSDPPSGRGETQYF
>TRBV5-1|NA|TRBJ2-1
CASSLAQASSYNEQFF
>TRBV14|NA|TRBJ1-1
CASSPHLRVRTEAFF